This T cell receptor beta chain was profiled in a study of blood T cell repertoires in COVID-19 (TCRdb year 2020). With respect to the entire study: Samples from collaborators originated in the United States, Italy and Spain and spanned both the acute and convalescent phases of COVID-19. The prospective study material was composed of cDNA or gDNA derived from T cells, B-cell-depleted T cells, or PBMCs. Subjects who had been exposed to COVID-19, were actively infected with it, or had recovered from it provided the deeply sampled blood TCRbeta repertoires that made up the dataset. A freely available public database, intended as a resource for researchers studying the immune response to SARS-CoV-2, is where the repertoires were released. Samples were obtained from the ongoing ImmuneRACE study (first 160 participants) and from about 1,300 subjects provided by 6 global collaborators. The sample metadata nearly always contained a de-identified subject ID, COVID-19 status, age in years and sex. HLA class I and class II types, where available, came from metadata supplied by the sample provider rather than from assay-based typing.

Broader findings and caveats from the paper: The quantity of clinical and demographic metadata differed by source and by participant and was supplied without curation.

TCRbeta CDR3 regions were amplified from genomic DNA by means of the immunoSEQ Assay, a bias-controlled multiplex PCR. As for the authors' bioinformatics: The number of nucleated cells in each sample was estimated by amplification of reference gene primers within the assay. To quantify the absolute abundance of each unique TCRbeta CDR3 rearrangement, sequence reads were collapsed and filtered. Productive Simpson clonality was computed per sample as the square root of Simpson's diversity index over productive rearrangements. The immuneACCESS repertoire file appears here via TCRdb, limited to in-frame rearrangements. These files lack a portion of the clones; in checked studies, under half of the deficit traces to unresolved V genes, and the cause of the others is not known. V and J calls and clone size come straight from that table; D and trimming were deduced from the DNA. Here the sample has roughly 100,000 clones; about 86% occur a single time. Together, the top ten hold around 3.5% of the sample.

The germline ends are 12 bases apart after V is trimmed by 0 bases and J by 7 bases. The CDR3 sequence holds 14 residues, the cysteine and phenylalanine included. Only the CDR3 portion is preserved as DNA: 42 bases, with reading frame beginning at the first base. Via the germline V gene, CDR1 is LGHNA and CDR2 YNFKEQ. Whole blood was collected in K2EDTA tubes by collaborating institutions according to the institutions' own protocols. Collaborator samples were shipped for TCRbeta analysis as frozen whole blood, isolated PBMCs, or DNA extracted from either sample type. Regarding this clone: What this receptor recognizes is not known. No quality values exist for individual bases; no much larger clone is one base distant.

What was sequenced was peripheral blood. This TCR came from a human donor in a cohort sampled during active COVID-19. The chain uses TRBV4-2 and TRBJ2-5; TRBD2 is possibly the D segment (6 matching bases). The CDR3: CASSQERDSVTQYF. Here is the DNA: TGTGCCAGCAGCCAAGAAAGGGACTCCGTGACCCAGTACTTC.